These T cell receptor beta chains were read from a single sample in a study of CD4+ T cells in melanoma. The table came from immunoSEQ multiplex PCR; TCRdb's copy has only in-frame clones and leaves some out. The table lists roughly 120,000 clones, about 92% of them singletons, with approximately 3.5% in the top ten. Sequences were obtained from peripheral blood. The receptors originated from a human donor with melanoma. The CDR3 runs from the conserved cysteine through the conserved F or W. Each record gives: V gene, J gene, CDR3 protein.

TRBV14	TRBJ2-4	CASSHSPPGRKNIQYF
TRBV5-1	TRBJ2-6	CASSSGANVLTF
TRBV7-3	TRBJ2-1	CASSGDLGNEQFF
TRBV4-1	TRBJ2-3	CASSLNRWTDTQYF
TRBV5-6	TRBJ2-1	CASTPLRGNEQFF
TRBV30	TRBJ1-1	CAWSEMTASTEAFF
TRBV7-6	TRBJ2-5	CASSRQGSGETQYF
TRBV5-4	TRBJ2-7	CASSLGHLAYEQYF
TRBV5-4	TRBJ2-7	CASSSLAGGSYEQYF
TRBV11-2	TRBJ2-7	CASSPGTTPYEQYF
TRBV2	TRBJ2-5	CASSREETVHGGTQYF
TRBV15	TRBJ2-3	CATSRAPRQGVTDTQYF
TRBV18	TRBJ1-4	CASSPTATNEKLFF
TRBV7-2	TRBJ2-5	CASSFIRGTETQYF
TRBV11-1	TRBJ2-1	CASSGGGGRSYNEQFF
TRBV18	TRBJ2-5	CASSNLGRALAAGETQYF